This T cell receptor (beta chain) was recovered during a study of CD8 T cells in ankylosing spondylitis. Study findings and constraints: The clones that were linked to disease were reported to be significantly enriched in matched synovial fluid samples from ankylosing spondylitis patients. Blood from ankylosing spondylitis patients appeared to carry a characteristic roughly 8-variant TCR beta motif. Earlier work had already found some motif variants in reactive arthritis synovial fluid and blood. Disease-linked clones bore a CD8+ phenotype and were relatively rare in peripheral blood.

For this clonotype: The antigen is undetermined.

A quantitative 5'-RACE method, one with molecular barcodes, was used to make TCR beta libraries. TCRdb re-derived calls from the 5' RACE reads in MiXCR, one entry per CDR3 protein. Here the sample spans 650,000 to 800,000 distinct CDR3 sequences, under 20% being singletons. V shed 2 bases and J shed 4 bases, with 8 bases lying between them. The CDR3 length is 14 residues. Germline V gene lookup returns CDR1 LGHDT and CDR2 YNNKEL (reference sequence). The TCR originated in a male donor with ankylosing spondylitis. The chain is built from TRBV3-1 and TRBJ2-2, with D unresolved. Input material: blood, either unsorted or a sorted T cell fraction (not recorded which). This CDR3 reads CASSQFSVTGELFF. For the CDR3, the DNA is TGTGCCAGCAGCCAATTTTCTGTCACCGGGGAGCTGTTTTTT. Based on the CDR3 plus reference TRBV3-1 and TRBJ2-2, the full variable domain is DTAVSQTPKYLVTQMGNDKSIKCEQNLGHDTMYWYKQDSKKFLKIMFSYNNKELIINETVPNRFSPKSPDKAHLNLHINSLELGDSAVYFCASSQFSVTGELFFGEGSRLTVL.